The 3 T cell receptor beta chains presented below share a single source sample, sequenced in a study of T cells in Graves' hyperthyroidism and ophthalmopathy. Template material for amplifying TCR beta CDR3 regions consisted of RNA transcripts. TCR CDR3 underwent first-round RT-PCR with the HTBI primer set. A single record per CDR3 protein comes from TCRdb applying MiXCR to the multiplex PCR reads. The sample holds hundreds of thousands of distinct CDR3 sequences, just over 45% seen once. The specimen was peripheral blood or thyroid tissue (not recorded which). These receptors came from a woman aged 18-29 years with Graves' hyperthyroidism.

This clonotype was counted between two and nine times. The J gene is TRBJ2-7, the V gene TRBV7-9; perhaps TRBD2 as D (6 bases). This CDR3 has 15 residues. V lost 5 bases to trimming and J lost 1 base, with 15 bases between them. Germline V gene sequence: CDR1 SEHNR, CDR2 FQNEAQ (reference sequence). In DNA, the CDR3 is TGTGCCAGCAGCGTCCGGGGCGGAGGGTCCTACGAGCAGTACTTC. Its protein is CASSVRGGGSYEQYF. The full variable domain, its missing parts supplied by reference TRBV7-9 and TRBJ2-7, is DTGVSQNPRHKITKRGQNVTFRCDPISEHNRLYWYRQTLGQGPEFLTYFQNEAQLEKSRLLSDRFSAERPKGSFSTLEIQRTEQGDSAMYLCASSVRGGGSYEQYFGPGTRLTVT.

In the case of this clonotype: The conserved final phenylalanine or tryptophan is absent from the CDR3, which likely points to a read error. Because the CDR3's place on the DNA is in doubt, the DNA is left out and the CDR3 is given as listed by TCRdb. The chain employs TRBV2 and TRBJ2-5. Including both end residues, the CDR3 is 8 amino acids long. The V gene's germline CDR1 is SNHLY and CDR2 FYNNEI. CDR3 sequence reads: CASSEAPV.

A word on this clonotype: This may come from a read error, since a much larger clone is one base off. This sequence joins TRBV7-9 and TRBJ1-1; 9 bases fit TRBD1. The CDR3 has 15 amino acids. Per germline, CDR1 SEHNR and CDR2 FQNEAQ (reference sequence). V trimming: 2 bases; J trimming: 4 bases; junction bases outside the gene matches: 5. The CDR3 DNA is TGTGCCAGCAGCTTATGGGACAGGGTCGGCACTGAAGCTTTCTTT. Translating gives CASSLWDRVGTEAFF.